Listed below are T cell receptor beta chains from one sample, sequenced in a study of STAT5B mutations in CD4+ large granular lymphocyte leukemia. The protocol was immunoSEQ multiplex PCR, while the TCRdb copy is restricted to in-frame clones and leaves out a portion. The sample lists thousands of clones, 76% occurring once. Material: PBMCs. Receptors were obtained from an older woman with CD4+ T-cell large granular lymphocyte leukemia. Both conserved end residues are part of each CDR3. The D gene is left open where the match is weak. The size field is filled for only some rows; it gives once, few, many or a size class.

>few|TRBJ2-1|-|TRBV11-3
TGTGCCAGCAGCTTAGATCCTTACAATGAGCAGTTCTTC
CASSLDPYNEQFF
>-|TRBJ2-2|-|TRBV19
TGTGCCAGTTTTTCCGGGACGGTGAACACCGGGGAGCTGTTTTTT
CASFSGTVNTGELFF
>-|TRBJ1-2|-|TRBV27
TGTGCCAGCAGTTTAGTAGGAGGGGGGGGCTATGGCTACACCTTC
CASSLVGGGGYGYTF
>-|TRBJ1-5|-|TRBV7-8
TGTGCCAGCAGCTTAGGCGCAGAGTATAGCAATCAGCCCCAGCATTTT
CASSLGAEYSNQPQHF
>once|TRBJ2-1|TRBD2|TRBV14
TGTGCCAGCAGCCACGAACTAGCGGGGGTGTGGGATGAGCAGTTCTTC
CASSHELAGVWDEQFF
>few|TRBJ2-7|TRBD2|TRBV28
TGTGCCAGCAGCCGGACTAGCGGGAGCCACGAGCAGTACTTC
CASSRTSGSHEQYF
>-|TRBJ2-2|TRBD2|TRBV2
TGTGCCAGCAGTGGGTTACTAGCGGGAGTTGACGGGGAGCTGTTTTTT
CASSGLLAGVDGELFF
>-|TRBJ1-2|-|TRBV28
TGTGCCAGCAGTTTAGAACAGGTTTATGGCTACACCTTC
CASSLEQVYGYTF
>-|TRBJ1-1|TRBD1|TRBV7-9
TGTGCCAGCAGCTCCTCGGACAGGGGTAACACTGAAGCTTTCTTT
CASSSSDRGNTEAFF
>-|TRBJ1-6|-|TRBV10-3
TGTGCCATCAGTGAATTTGGTGGCTCGGATTCACCCCTCCACTTT
CAISEFGGSDSPLHF
>-|TRBJ1-2|-|TRBV4-3
TGCGCCAGCAGCCAGGTAAAGGGACATAACTATGGCTACACCTTC
CASSQVKGHNYGYTF
>-|TRBJ1-3|-|TRBV20-1
TGCAGTGCTCTCCTTGTAAACACCATATATTTT
CSALLVNTIYF
>-|TRBJ1-1|TRBD1|TRBV5-1
TGCGCCAGCAGCTTAACAGGGGGGACTGAAGCTTTCTTT
CASSLTGGTEAFF
>-|TRBJ2-1|-|TRBV7-2
TGTGCCAGCAGCTTAAGACTGGATAATGAGCAGTTCTTC
CASSLRLDNEQFF
>-|TRBJ2-1|-|TRBV27
TGTGCCAGCACGCAGGGGACCAATGAGCAGTTCTTC
CASTQGTNEQFF
>-|TRBJ2-7|-|TRBV28
TGTGCCAGCAGTTTAGGAGGGAGGCGCTACGAGCAGTACTTC
CASSLGGRRYEQYF
>-|TRBJ2-5|-|TRBV4-3
TGCGCCAGCAGCCAAGTTGGGCAGTTGGAGACCCAGTACTTC
CASSQVGQLETQYF
>-|TRBJ2-1|-|TRBV4-3
TGCGCCAGCAGCCAAGATGGCGGGATCTCCTACAATGAGCAGTTCTTC
CASSQDGGISYNEQFF
>few|TRBJ1-2|-|TRBV5-1
TGCGCCAGCAGCTTGTTGTACAGCCCTGCCAACTATGGCTACACCTTC
CASSLLYSPANYGYTF
>-|TRBJ2-2|-|TRBV5-1
TGCGCCAGCAGCTTGGAACCCCGCCAGGGAGGAACCGGGGAGCTGTTTTTT
CASSLEPRQGGTGELFF
>-|TRBJ1-4|-|TRBV5-1
TGCGCCAGCAGCACCACCCCACAGGGCCCCGGAAAACTGTTTTTT
CASSTTPQGPGKLFF
>-|TRBJ2-3|TRBD2|TRBV13
TGTGCCAGCAGCCCGACTAGCGGGGGCGGGGATACGCAGTATTTT
CASSPTSGGGDTQYF
>-|TRBJ2-5|-|TRBV30
TGTGCCTGGAGGCCCGGGAGTTTCCAAGAGACCCAGTACTTC
CAWRPGSFQETQYF
>-|TRBJ2-5|-|TRBV27
TGTGCCAGCAGTTTAGCAGGGACTGGGGAGACCCAGTACTTC
CASSLAGTGETQYF
>once|TRBJ2-7|-|TRBV28
TGTGCCAGCAGTTTAACGGGAACCTACGAGCAGTACTTC
CASSLTGTYEQYF
>-|TRBJ2-6|TRBD1|TRBV19
TGTGCCAGTAGTATCGCCCGACAGGGAAGCTCTGGGGCCAACGTCCTGACTTTC
CASSIARQGSSGANVLTF
>-|TRBJ1-5|-|TRBV7-8
TGTGCCAGCAGCTTAGTCACAGGAGATCTTTATCAGCCCCAGCATTTT
CASSLVTGDLYQPQHF
>few|TRBJ1-2|TRBD1|TRBV19
TGTGCCAGTAGACCGCGGGACAGCGTATATGGCTACACCTTC
CASRPRDSVYGYTF
>-|TRBJ1-5|TRBD1|TRBV30
TGTGCCTGGGGGGCGGGACAGGGGAATCAGCCCCAGCATTTT
CAWGAGQGNQPQHF
>-|TRBJ2-1|-|TRBV5-4
TGTGCCAGCAGCTTGGGGGCTGAGCAGTTCTTC
CASSLGAEQFF
>-|TRBJ2-5|-|TRBV19
TGTGCCAGTAGTATAGCCCCCTTCCAAGAGACCCAGTACTTC
CASSIAPFQETQYF
>-|TRBJ1-4|-|TRBV14
TGTGCCAGCAGCCAGAGACAACCCGGGCAACTGTTTTTT
CASSQRQPGQLFF
>-|TRBJ2-7|TRBD1|TRBV2
TGTGCCAGCGGGGGACAGGGAATCTACGAGCAGTACTTC
CASGGQGIYEQYF
>-|TRBJ1-1|-|TRBV11-2
TGTGCCAGCAGCTTTACTGAGGGGTCCACTGAAGCTTTCTTT
CASSFTEGSTEAFF
>once|TRBJ2-2|TRBD2|TRBV27
TGTGCCAGCAGTTTACGGGGGGGTTACACCGGGGAGCTGTTTTTT
CASSLRGGYTGELFF
>-|TRBJ1-2|-|TRBV27
TGTGCCAGTGGGGGGAGGGTCTTC
CASGGRVF
>-|TRBJ2-2|-|TRBV6-4
TGTGCCAGCAGCGGGACCCCAGGAACCGGGGAGCTGTTTTTT
CASSGTPGTGELFF
>once|TRBJ1-4|-|TRBV14
TGTGCCAGCAGCCAAGATCGCGGGGTGGGGAAACTGTTTTTT
CASSQDRGVGKLFF
>-|TRBJ1-1|-|TRBV14
TGTGCCAGCAGCCAAGGATACACTGAAGCTTTCTTT
CASSQGYTEAFF
>once|TRBJ2-1|TRBD2|TRBV7-9
TGTGCCAGCAGCGAACTAGCGGGAGGGCCCAATGAGCAGTTCTTC
CASSELAGGPNEQFF
>few|TRBJ2-7|TRBD1|TRBV7-7
TGTGCCAGCAGCCCTGGGGGGACAGGGGGCCCAGAGCAGTACTTC
CASSPGGTGGPEQYF
>-|TRBJ2-2|-|TRBV7-9
TGTGCCAGCAGCTTAGCAGGGCGAGGGGAGCTGTTTTTT
CASSLAGRGELFF